These 32 T cell receptor beta chains were sequenced from one sample in a study of blood T cell repertoires in COVID-19 (TCRdb year 2020). Preparation of the library involved the immunoSEQ multiplex PCR assay. TCRdb limited this immuneACCESS table to in-frame rearrangements with V and J called. A share of clones is missing; checked studies link under half to unresolved V genes, and the rest is unexplained. The sample data list 90,000 to 130,000 clones, and 82% of these were observed just once. Around 8% of the sample is taken by the ten largest. What was sequenced was peripheral blood. The receptors derive from a man aged 65 to 85 with acute or convalescent COVID-19.

The J gene is TRBJ2-6, the V gene TRBV5-6, with unresolved D. Looked up from germline, CDR1 is SGHDT and CDR2 is YYEEEE. V was trimmed by 3 bases and J by 0 bases, leaving 19 bases between them. The CDR3 is 19 residues long. In nucleotides, the CDR3 is TGTGCCAGCAGCTCCCTCCCCCAATGGCGGCCCTCTGGGGCCAACGTCCTGACTTTC. Protein: CASSSLPQWRPSGANVLTF. Complete variable domain (other parts from reference TRBV5-6 and TRBJ2-6): DAGVTQSPTHLIKTRGQQVTLRCSPKSGHDTVSWYQQALGQGPQFIFQYYEEEERQRGNFPDRFSGHQFPNYSSELNVNALLLGDSALYLCASSSLPQWRPSGANVLTFGAGSRLTVL.

This clone appeared a few times. The CDR3 nucleotides read TGTGCCAGCAGGGCTGCTGGTGAAAAACTGTTTTTT. Translated: CASRAAGEKLFF. The gene calls are TRBV3-1 (or the pseudogene TRBV3-2) and TRBJ1-4; D unresolved. Trimming removed 6 bases from V and 7 bases from J, with 9 bases in between. The CDR3 length is 12 residues. Germline loops: CDR1 LGHDT, CDR2 YNNKEL (reference sequence).

The V gene is TRBV19, the J gene TRBJ2-7; no clear D gene. The CDR3 spans 13 residues. Trimming stripped 1 base from V and 4 bases from J, with 8 bases between. Germline CDR1 and CDR2: LNHDA and SQIVND (reference sequence). The CDR3 DNA is TGTGCCAGTAGTATAGTCCTCGAGTACGAGCAGTACTTC. Its protein product is CASSIVLEYEQYF.

This clone was seen more than once but under ten times. This sample includes further DNA sequences coding for the same CDR3. This chain connects TRBV28 to TRBJ1-3, with D possibly matching TRBD1 (5 bases). Germline CDR1 is MDHEN and CDR2 is SYDVKM. Between the trimmed V and J ends, which lost 2 bases and 4 bases, there was a span of 6 bases. The CDR3 spans 13 residues. The CDR3 DNA reads TGTGCCAGCAGTTTAGGGGCCGGAAACACCATATATTTT. This gives the protein CASSLGAGNTIYF. Full variable domain (missing parts from reference TRBV28 and TRBJ1-3): DVKVTQSSRYLVKRTGEKVFLECVQDMDHENMFWYRQDPGLGLRLIYFSYDVKMKEKGDIPEGYSVSREKKERFSLILESASTNQTSMYLCASSLGAGNTIYFGEGSWLTVV.

The sample holds one count of this clone. The J gene is TRBJ2-3, the V gene TRBV27; TRBD2 matches 16 bases. V trimming: 8 bases; J trimming: 10 bases; junction bases outside the gene matches: 9. CDR1 and CDR2 from the germline V gene are MNHEY and SMNVEV (reference sequence). The CDR3 is 15 residues long. The CDR3 region has the DNA TGTGCCAGCCTCGGGACTAGCGGGGGGGCAGGATCGCAGTATTTT. Protein product: CASLGTSGGAGSQYF.

The genes are TRBV6-5 and TRBJ1-2; a possible D gene is TRBD1 (5 bases). CDR1 and CDR2 from the germline V gene are MNHEY and SVGAGI. Trimming stripped 8 bases from V and 8 bases from J, with 18 bases between. There are 13 residues in the CDR3. CDR3 protein: CASSIGRGFGYTF. The CDR3 DNA reads TGTGCCAGCTCAATAGGACGGGGGTTCGGCTACACCTTC.

The rearrangement joins TRBV28 to TRBJ2-4; TRBD1 matches at 7 bases. Germline-derived CDR1 and CDR2 are MDHEN and SYDVKM. CDR3 length equals 15 residues. The V and J ends lost 10 bases and 0 bases, in that order; junction bases with no gene match: 9. CDR3 in DNA: TGTGCCACACAGGGAAGGGGGCAAGCCAAAAACATTCAGTACTTC. It encodes CATQGRGQAKNIQYF.

The rearrangement joins TRBV9 to TRBJ2-3; TRBD2 agrees at 10 bases. V trimming: 1 base; J trimming: 0 bases; junction bases outside the gene matches: 11. This CDR3 region has 19 residues. Germline CDR1 SGDLS, CDR2 YYNGEE. The CDR3 loop is CASSVLAGANGASTDTQYF. As DNA, the CDR3 is TGTGCCAGCAGCGTACTAGCGGGGGCCAATGGGGCTAGCACAGATACGCAGTATTTT.

The chain is built from TRBV6-2 or TRBV6-3 and TRBJ2-3; TRBD2 matches 15 bases. V was pared by 2 bases and J by 8 bases, with 5 bases of the junction left unmatched. Germline CDR1 is MNHEY and CDR2 is SVGEGT. CDR3 length: 16 residues. CDR3 protein: CASSYGGLAGGPTQYF. The CDR3 DNA reads as TGTGCCAGCAGTTACGGGGGACTAGCGGGGGGCCCTACGCAGTATTTT.

The rearrangement uses TRBV7-9 and TRBJ1-5, with D possibly being TRBD1 (6 bases). Trimming cost V 4 bases and J 7 bases, with 17 bases left between them. Germline V CDR1 and CDR2: SEHNR, FQNEAQ (reference sequence). This CDR3 is built from 15 residues. CDR3 sequence reads: CASSSPPGVGQPQHF. The CDR3 DNA reads TGTGCCAGCAGCTCCCCCCCAGGGGTAGGACAGCCCCAGCATTTT.

The J gene is TRBJ2-6, the V gene TRBV5-1; D is possibly TRBD2 (6 bases). CDR1 and CDR2 from the germline V gene are SGHRS and YFSETQ. V was trimmed by 3 bases and J by 8 bases, leaving 12 bases between them. CDR3 size: 14 residues. The CDR3 nucleotides read TGCGCCAGCAGCTCCTCCGGGAGCTCCAACGTCCTGACTTTC. Its translation: CASSSSGSSNVLTF.

The gene calls are TRBV15 and TRBJ1-5, with 8 bases lining up with TRBD1. The CDR3 length is 18 residues. The J segment lost 0 bases and the V segment lost 0 bases, leaving 7 bases of the junction unmatched. Germline lookup yields CDR1 LNHNV and CDR2 YYDKDF (reference sequence). The CDR3 is CATSRDRGLGVSNQPQHF. The CDR3 bases are TGTGCCACCAGCAGAGACAGGGGGCTTGGAGTTAGCAATCAGCCCCAGCATTTT.

The chain carries TRBV5-6 and TRBJ1-5; D is possibly TRBD1 (5 bases). CDR1 and CDR2 from the germline V gene are SGHDT and YYEEEE. This CDR3 spans 14 amino acids. Trimming removed 0 bases at V and 4 bases at J, with 8 bases between. The DNA for the CDR3 is TGTGCCAGCAGCTTGGGGGGCAGGAATCAGCCCCAGCATTTT. It encodes CASSLGGRNQPQHF. Based on the CDR3 plus reference TRBV5-6 and TRBJ1-5, the full variable domain is DAGVTQSPTHLIKTRGQQVTLRCSPKSGHDTVSWYQQALGQGPQFIFQYYEEEERQRGNFPDRFSGHQFPNYSSELNVNALLLGDSALYLCASSLGGRNQPQHFGDGTRLSIL.

The chain couples TRBV6-5 to TRBJ1-2; D gene ambiguous. Germline CDR1 MNHEY, CDR2 SVGAGI. V lost 4 bases and J 7 bases, leaving 13 bases between the germline ends. The CDR3 consists of 13 residues. CDR3: CASSSYQRRGYTF. The DNA for the CDR3 is TGTGCCAGCAGTTCATACCAGCGACGTGGCTACACCTTC.

The chain carries TRBV6-5 and TRBJ2-7; TRBD2 agrees at 12 bases. This CDR3 has 15 residues. Trimming removed 6 bases from V and 2 bases from J; junction bases left unmatched: 5. Germline CDR1 MNHEY, CDR2 SVGAGI. The CDR3 DNA follows: TGTGCCAGCAGCAGGACTAGCGGGACCACCTACGAGCAGTACTTC. Translated: CASSRTSGTTYEQYF.

The count of this clone is one. The chain is built from TRBV5-1 and TRBJ2-1; possible D gene TRBD2, 5 bases. Per the germline V gene, CDR1 is SGHRS and CDR2 is YFSETQ. CDR3 length: 14 amino acids. Trimming removed 6 bases from V and 4 bases from J, with 14 bases in between. The CDR3 bases are TGCGCCAGCAACGCTGGCGGGCGATACAATGAGCAGTTCTTC. It translates to CASNAGGRYNEQFF.

The gene calls are TRBV28 and TRBJ1-2, with 9 bases that match TRBD1. The V gene's germline CDR1 is MDHEN and CDR2 SYDVKM. With 5 bases clipped from V and 5 bases from J, the junction kept 9 bases outside the gene matches. The CDR3 has 15 residues. The CDR3 region is CASSMNPGQGYGYTF. The CDR3 bases are TGTGCCAGCAGTATGAACCCGGGACAGGGTTATGGCTACACCTTC.

The chain joins TRBV3-1 (or the pseudogene TRBV3-2) to TRBJ2-2; perhaps TRBD2 as D (5 bases). Germline values: CDR1 LGHDT, CDR2 YNNKEL (reference sequence). The CDR3 is made up of 12 amino acids. The V end was cut by 8 bases, the J end by 7 bases, with 11 bases between. This CDR3 is CASGFGGGELFF. The CDR3 nucleotides are TGTGCCAGCGGGTTCGGAGGCGGGGAGCTGTTTTTT.

The chain links TRBV3-1 (or the pseudogene TRBV3-2) to TRBJ1-5; D perhaps matches TRBD1 (5 bases). The germline V and J ends were trimmed by 4 bases and 0 bases, with 7 bases remaining between them. The CDR3 consists of 14 residues. CDR1 is LGHDT, CDR2 YNNKEL, per germline (reference sequence). CDR3 nucleotides: TGTGCCAGCAGCCGGCAGGGTAGCAATCAGCCCCAGCATTTT. Its translation is CASSRQGSNQPQHF.

The chain carries TRBV5-6 and TRBJ1-6, with 7 nucleotides matching TRBD1. The CDR3 consists of 15 residues. CDR1 SGHDT and CDR2 YYEEEE come from the germline V gene. V shed 1 base and J 7 bases; nucleotides not matched to a gene: 5. CDR3 protein: CASSLFQGVNSPLHF. The CDR3 nucleotides read TGTGCCAGCAGCTTGTTTCAGGGGGTAAATTCACCCCTCCACTTT.

The chain uses TRBV5-6 and TRBJ2-2; D unresolved. V lost 4 bases and J 0 bases, leaving 10 bases between the germline ends. Germline V gives CDR1 SGHDT, CDR2 YYEEEE. CDR3 length: 15 amino acids. CDR3 in DNA: TGTGCCAGCAGCAGTGGGCTCCCGAACACCGGGGAGCTGTTTTTT. Encoded protein: CASSSGLPNTGELFF.

This clone occurred once. This chain connects TRBV6-5 to TRBJ1-3; unclear D gene. CDR3 length: 13 amino acids. CDR1 is MNHEY and CDR2 is SVGAGI in the germline V gene. With 6 bases removed from V and 0 bases from J, the gap between germline ends came to 6 bases. Here the CDR3 reads CASRQSSGNTIYF. CDR3 bases: TGTGCCAGCAGACAAAGCTCTGGAAACACCATATATTTT.

V and J are TRBV11-1 and TRBJ2-7; 9 bases are shared with TRBD1. V trimming: 1 base; J trimming: 6 bases; junction bases outside the gene matches: 4. This CDR3 has 14 residues. Germline V gives CDR1 SGHAT, CDR2 FQDESV (reference sequence). As DNA, the CDR3 is TGTGCCAGCAGCTTAGTTACAGGGGGCGGCGAGCAGTACTTC. Residues: CASSLVTGGGEQYF.

The chain links TRBV6-5 to TRBJ2-7; 8 nucleotides agree with TRBD1. J lost 2 bases, V lost 6 bases, and 9 bases had no gene match. The CDR3 has 15 amino acids. In germline, CDR1 is MNHEY, CDR2 SVGAGI. The CDR3 here is CASRLGQAKPYEQYF. CDR3 in DNA: TGTGCCAGCAGATTGGGACAGGCCAAACCCTACGAGCAGTACTTC.

The chain recombines TRBV23-1 with TRBJ1-1, with 9 bases lining up with TRBD1. Being an ORF, TRBV23-1 has a function that is uncertain. The CDR3 has 17 amino acids. Germline trimming cut 2 bases from V and 0 bases from J; bases unmatched to any gene: 7. CDR3 in amino acids: CASSQPGQGGMNTEAFF. The CDR3 DNA sequence: TGCGCCAGCAGTCAACCGGGACAGGGTGGGATGAACACTGAAGCTTTCTTT.

This clone has only one observation. This sequence joins TRBV6-5 and TRBJ1-2; possibly TRBD1 for D (6 bases). This CDR3 is built from 13 residues. The germline V gene has CDR1 MNHEY and CDR2 SVGAGI. Trimming cost V 8 bases and J 4 bases, with 14 bases left between them. This CDR3 reads CASRDRGIYGYTF. DNA of the CDR3: TGTGCCAGCCGAGATAGGGGGATCTATGGCTACACCTTC.

This CDR3 reads CASSQDRRQGLEKLFF. The CDR3 nucleotides read TGTGCCAGCAGCCAAGATCGGCGGCAGGGGTTGGAAAAACTGTTTTTT. This sequence joins TRBV4-2 and TRBJ1-4; D may be TRBD1 (6 bases). The CDR3 runs 16 residues. The germline V and J ends were trimmed by 0 bases and 8 bases, with 16 bases remaining between them. Germline V gives CDR1 LGHNA, CDR2 YNFKEQ.

The chain carries TRBV12-3 or TRBV12-4 and TRBJ2-7, with a possible D match to TRBD1 (5 bases). The CDR3 is 12 residues long. V lost 3 bases to trimming and J lost 6 bases, with 9 bases between them. For the CDR3, the DNA is TGTGCCAGCAGTTTGTCGACAGTCGAGCAGTACTTC. Amino acid sequence: CASSLSTVEQYF.

The chain links TRBV6-5 to TRBJ2-7; 9 bases map to TRBD1. V was clipped by 4 bases and J by 0 bases; unmatched bases: 4. Germline CDR1 reads MNHEY; CDR2 reads SVGAGI. The CDR3 length is 15 residues. CDR3 loop: CASSWGQGSSYEQYF. CDR3 DNA sequence: TGTGCCAGCAGTTGGGGACAGGGAAGCTCCTACGAGCAGTACTTC.

This clone was picked up one time. The gene calls are TRBV3-1 (or the pseudogene TRBV3-2) and TRBJ2-2, with TRBD2 as a possible D gene (5 bases). Trimming pared 1 base from V and 1 base from J, leaving 7 bases between. The length of the CDR3 is 15 residues. The germline gives CDR1 LGHDT, CDR2 YNNKEL (reference sequence). The CDR3 nucleotides read TGTGCCAGCAGCCAAGTCCGGGGGAACACCGGGGAGCTGTTTTTT. Translation: CASSQVRGNTGELFF.

The chain carries TRBV7-8 and TRBJ1-1; D is ambiguous. Trimming cost V 3 bases and J 1 base, with 15 bases left between them. The CDR3 contains 16 residues. Germline CDR1 and CDR2: SGHVS and FQNEAQ. The CDR3 loop is CASSLLVIGGNTEAFF. As DNA, the CDR3 is TGTGCCAGCAGCTTGCTAGTGATCGGAGGGAACACTGAAGCTTTCTTT. The variable domain in full, with the rest retrieved from reference TRBV7-8 and TRBJ1-1, is GAGVSQSPRYKVAKRGQDVALRCDPISGHVSLFWYQQALGQGPEFLTYFQNEAQLDKSGLPSDRFFAERPEGSVSTLKIQRTQQEDSAVYLCASSLLVIGGNTEAFFGQGTRLTVV.

The chain recombines TRBV7-6 with TRBJ2-2; 8 bases fit TRBD2. Per the germline V gene, CDR1 is SGHVS and CDR2 is FNYEAQ. The V segment lost 8 bases and the J segment 4 bases; nucleotides outside the gene matches: 18. This CDR3 is 18 amino acids long. The CDR3 DNA reads TGTGCCAGCCGCAAAGGCGGGGGGCCGGGTCTGTCCACCGGGGAGCTGTTTTTT. Translated, it gives CASRKGGGPGLSTGELFF.